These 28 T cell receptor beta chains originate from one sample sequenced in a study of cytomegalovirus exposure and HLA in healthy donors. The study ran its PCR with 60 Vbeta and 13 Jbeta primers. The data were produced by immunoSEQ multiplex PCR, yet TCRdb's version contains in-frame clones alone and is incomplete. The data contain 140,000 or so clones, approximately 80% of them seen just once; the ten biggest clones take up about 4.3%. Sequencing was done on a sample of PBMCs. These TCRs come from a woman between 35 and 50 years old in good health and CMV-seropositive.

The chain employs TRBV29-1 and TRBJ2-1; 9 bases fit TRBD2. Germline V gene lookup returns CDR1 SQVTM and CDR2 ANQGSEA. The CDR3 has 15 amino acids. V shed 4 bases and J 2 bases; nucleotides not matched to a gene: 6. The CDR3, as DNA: TGCAGCGTTGTCGAGCGGGAGGAGACCTACAATGAGCAGTTCTTC. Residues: CSVVEREETYNEQFF.

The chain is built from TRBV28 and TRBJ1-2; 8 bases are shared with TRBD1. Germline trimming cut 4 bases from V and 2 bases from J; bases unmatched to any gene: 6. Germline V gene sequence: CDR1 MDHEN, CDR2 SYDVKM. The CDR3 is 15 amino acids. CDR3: CASSSQGGRNYGYTF. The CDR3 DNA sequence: TGTGCCAGCAGTTCACAGGGGGGACGAAACTATGGCTACACCTTC.

The CDR3, as DNA: TGTGCCAGCAGCCCCCTTGGAGCGGGGGGGTACAATGAGCAGTTCTTC. This gives the protein CASSPLGAGGYNEQFF. The V and J genes are TRBV14 and TRBJ2-1, with 10 bases aligning to TRBD2. With V trimmed by 4 bases and J by 4 bases, 7 bases remained unmatched. CDR1 and CDR2 from the germline V gene are SGHDN and FVKESK. The CDR3 is 16 residues long. The full variable domain, completed using reference TRBV14 and TRBJ2-1, is EAGVTQFPSHSVIEKGQTVTLRCDPISGHDNLYWYRRVMGKEIKFLLHFVKESKQDESGMPNNRFLAERTGGTYSTLKVQPAELEDSGVYFCASSPLGAGGYNEQFFGPGTRLTVL.

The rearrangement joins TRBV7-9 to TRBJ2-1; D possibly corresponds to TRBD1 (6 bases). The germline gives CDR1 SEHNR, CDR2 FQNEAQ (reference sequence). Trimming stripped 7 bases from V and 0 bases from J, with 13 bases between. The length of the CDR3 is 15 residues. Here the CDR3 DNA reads TGTGCCAGCAACCTTCAGACAGGCTCCTACAATGAGCAGTTCTTC. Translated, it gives CASNLQTGSYNEQFF.

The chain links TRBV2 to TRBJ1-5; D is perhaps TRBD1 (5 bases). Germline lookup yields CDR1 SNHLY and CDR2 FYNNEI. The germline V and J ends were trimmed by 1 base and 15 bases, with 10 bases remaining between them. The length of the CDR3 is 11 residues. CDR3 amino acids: CASSEVGVRHF. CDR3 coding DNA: TGTGCCAGCAGTGAAGTAGGGGTGAGGCATTTT.

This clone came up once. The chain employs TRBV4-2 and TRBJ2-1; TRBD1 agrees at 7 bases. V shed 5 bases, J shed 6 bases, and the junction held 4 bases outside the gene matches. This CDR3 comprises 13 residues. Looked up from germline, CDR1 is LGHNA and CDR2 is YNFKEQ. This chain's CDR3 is CASSRGQVNEQFF. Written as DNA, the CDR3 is TGTGCCAGCAGCAGAGGACAGGTCAATGAGCAGTTCTTC.

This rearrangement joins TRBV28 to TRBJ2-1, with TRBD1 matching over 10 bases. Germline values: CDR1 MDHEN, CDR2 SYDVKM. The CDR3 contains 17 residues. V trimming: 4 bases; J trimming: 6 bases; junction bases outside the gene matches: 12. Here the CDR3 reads CASSSYPRTGGVNEQFF. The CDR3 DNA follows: TGTGCCAGCAGTTCCTATCCCCGGACAGGGGGGGTCAATGAGCAGTTCTTC.

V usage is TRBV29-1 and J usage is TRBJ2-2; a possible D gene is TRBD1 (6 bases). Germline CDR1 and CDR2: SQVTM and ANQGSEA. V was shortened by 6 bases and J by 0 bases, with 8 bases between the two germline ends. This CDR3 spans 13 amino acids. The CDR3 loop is CSVGTSNTGELFF. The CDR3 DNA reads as TGCAGCGTCGGGACATCGAACACCGGGGAGCTGTTTTTT.

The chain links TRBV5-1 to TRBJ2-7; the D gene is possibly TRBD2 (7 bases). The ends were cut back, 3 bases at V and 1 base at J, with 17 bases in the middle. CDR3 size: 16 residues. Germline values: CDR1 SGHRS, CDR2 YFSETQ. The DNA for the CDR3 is TGCGCCAGCAGCTCCCCCCACAGGGAGGGGTCCTACGAGCAGTACTTC. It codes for CASSSPHREGSYEQYF.

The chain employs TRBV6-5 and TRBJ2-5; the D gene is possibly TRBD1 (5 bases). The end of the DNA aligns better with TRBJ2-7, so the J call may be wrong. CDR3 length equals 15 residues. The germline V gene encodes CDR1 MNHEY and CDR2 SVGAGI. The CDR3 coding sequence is TGTGCCAGCAGTTACTCCAGGGATAGCTCCTACGAGCAGTACTTC. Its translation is CASSYSRDSSYEQYF.

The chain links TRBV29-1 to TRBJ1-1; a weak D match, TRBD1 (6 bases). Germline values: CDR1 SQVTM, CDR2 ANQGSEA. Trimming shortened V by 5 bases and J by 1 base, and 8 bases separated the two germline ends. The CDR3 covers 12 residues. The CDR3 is CSVMTGNTEAFF. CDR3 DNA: TGCAGCGTTATGACAGGGAACACTGAAGCTTTCTTT.

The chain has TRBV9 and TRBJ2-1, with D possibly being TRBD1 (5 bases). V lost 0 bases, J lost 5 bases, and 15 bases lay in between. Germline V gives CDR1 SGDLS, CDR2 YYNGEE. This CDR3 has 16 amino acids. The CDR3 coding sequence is TGTGCCAGCAGCGTAGGGGTATGGGGCGACCACAATGAGCAGTTCTTC. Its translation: CASSVGVWGDHNEQFF.

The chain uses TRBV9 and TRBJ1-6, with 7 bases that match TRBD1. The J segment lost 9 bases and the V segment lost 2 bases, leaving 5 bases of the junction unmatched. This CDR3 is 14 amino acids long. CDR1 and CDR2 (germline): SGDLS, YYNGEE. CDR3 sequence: CASSVFQGGSPLHF. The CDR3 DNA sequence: TGTGCCAGCAGCGTTTTTCAGGGGGGTTCACCCCTCCACTTT.

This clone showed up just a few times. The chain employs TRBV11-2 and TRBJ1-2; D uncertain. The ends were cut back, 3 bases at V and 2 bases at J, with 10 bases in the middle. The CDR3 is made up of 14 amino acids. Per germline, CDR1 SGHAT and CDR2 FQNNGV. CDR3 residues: CASSFNTGNYGYTF. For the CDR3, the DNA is TGTGCCAGCAGCTTTAATACGGGGAACTATGGCTACACCTTC.

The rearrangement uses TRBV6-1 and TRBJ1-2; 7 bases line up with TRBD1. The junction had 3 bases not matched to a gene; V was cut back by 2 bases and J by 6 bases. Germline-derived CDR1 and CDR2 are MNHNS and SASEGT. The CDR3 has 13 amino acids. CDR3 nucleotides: TGTGCCAGCAGTGAAACAGGGGAGGATGGCTACACCTTC. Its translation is CASSETGEDGYTF.

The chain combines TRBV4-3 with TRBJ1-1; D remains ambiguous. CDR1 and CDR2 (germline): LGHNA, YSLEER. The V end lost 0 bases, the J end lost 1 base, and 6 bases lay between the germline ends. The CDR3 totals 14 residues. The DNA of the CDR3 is TGCGCCAGCAGCCAAGAGCGGTGGAACACTGAAGCTTTCTTT. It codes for CASSQERWNTEAFF.

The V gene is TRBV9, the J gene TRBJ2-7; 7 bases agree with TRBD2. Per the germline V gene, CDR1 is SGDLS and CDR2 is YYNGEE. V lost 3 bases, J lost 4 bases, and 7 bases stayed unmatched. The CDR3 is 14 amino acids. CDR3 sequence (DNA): TGTGCCAGCAGCGGGGGTTTGGGAGGGTACGAGCAGTACTTC. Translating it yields CASSGGLGGYEQYF.

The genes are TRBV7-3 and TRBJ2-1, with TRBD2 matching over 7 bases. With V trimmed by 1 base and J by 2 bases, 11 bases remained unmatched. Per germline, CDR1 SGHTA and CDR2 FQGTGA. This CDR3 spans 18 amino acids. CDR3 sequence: CASSLNPPAGRTYNEQFF. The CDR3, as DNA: TGTGCCAGCAGCTTAAACCCCCCAGCGGGGCGCACCTACAATGAGCAGTTCTTC.

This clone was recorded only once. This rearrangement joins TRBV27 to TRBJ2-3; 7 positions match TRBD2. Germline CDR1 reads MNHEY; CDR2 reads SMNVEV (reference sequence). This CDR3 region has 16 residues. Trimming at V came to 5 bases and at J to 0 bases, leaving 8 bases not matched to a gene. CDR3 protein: CASSQLGLFSTDTQYF. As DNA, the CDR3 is TGTGCCAGCAGTCAGCTGGGACTATTTAGCACAGATACGCAGTATTTT.

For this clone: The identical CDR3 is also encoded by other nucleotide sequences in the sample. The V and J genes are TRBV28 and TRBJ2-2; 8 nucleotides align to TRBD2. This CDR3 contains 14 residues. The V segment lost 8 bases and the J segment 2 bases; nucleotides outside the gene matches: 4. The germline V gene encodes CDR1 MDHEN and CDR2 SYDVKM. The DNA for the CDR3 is TGTGCCAGCGGATTAGCGGGAAACACCGGGGAGCTGTTTTTT. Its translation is CASGLAGNTGELFF.

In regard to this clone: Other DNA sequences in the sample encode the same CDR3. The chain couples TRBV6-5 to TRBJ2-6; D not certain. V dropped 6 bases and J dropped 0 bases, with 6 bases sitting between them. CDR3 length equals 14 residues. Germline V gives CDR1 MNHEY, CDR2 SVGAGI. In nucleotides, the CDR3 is TGTGCCAGCAGCCCCCTCTCTGGGGCCAACGTCCTGACTTTC. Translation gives CASSPLSGANVLTF.

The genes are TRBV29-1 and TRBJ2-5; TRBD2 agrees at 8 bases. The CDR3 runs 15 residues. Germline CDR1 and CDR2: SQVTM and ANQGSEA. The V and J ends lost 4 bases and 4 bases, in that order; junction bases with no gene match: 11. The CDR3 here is CSVVDRAGGRETQYF. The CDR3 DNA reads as TGCAGCGTTGTGGATCGTGCGGGAGGCCGAGAGACCCAGTACTTC. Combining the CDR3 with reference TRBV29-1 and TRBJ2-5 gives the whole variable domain SAVISQKPSRDICQRGTSLTIQCQVDSQVTMMFWYRQQPGQSLTLIATANQGSEATYESGFVIDKFPISRPNLTFSTLTVSNMSPEDSSIYLCSVVDRAGGRETQYFGPGTRLLVL.

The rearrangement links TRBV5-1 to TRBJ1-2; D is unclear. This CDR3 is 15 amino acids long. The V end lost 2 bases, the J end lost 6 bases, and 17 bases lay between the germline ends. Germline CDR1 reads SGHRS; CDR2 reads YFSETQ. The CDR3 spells CASSFFGENRDGYTF. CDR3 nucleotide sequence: TGCGCCAGCAGCTTTTTTGGTGAAAATAGAGATGGCTACACCTTC.

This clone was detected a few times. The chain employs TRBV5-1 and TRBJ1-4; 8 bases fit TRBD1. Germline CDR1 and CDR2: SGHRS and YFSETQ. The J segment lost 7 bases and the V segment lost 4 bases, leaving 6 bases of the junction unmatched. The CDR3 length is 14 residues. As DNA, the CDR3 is TGCGCCAGCAGCCGGGCCGGGACAGGTGAAAAACTGTTTTTT. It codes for CASSRAGTGEKLFF. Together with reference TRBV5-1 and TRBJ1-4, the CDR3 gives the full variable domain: KAGVTQTPRYLIKTRGQQVTLSCSPISGHRSVSWYQQTPGQGLQFLFEYFSETQRNKGNFPGRFSGRQFSNSRSEMNVSTLELGDSALYLCASSRAGTGEKLFFGSGTQLSVL.

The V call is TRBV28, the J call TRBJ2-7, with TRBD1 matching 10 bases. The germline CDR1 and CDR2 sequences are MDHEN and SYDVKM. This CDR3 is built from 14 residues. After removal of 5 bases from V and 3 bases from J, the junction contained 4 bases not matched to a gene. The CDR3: CASSDGTGDYEQYF. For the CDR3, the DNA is TGTGCCAGCAGTGACGGGACAGGGGACTACGAGCAGTACTTC.

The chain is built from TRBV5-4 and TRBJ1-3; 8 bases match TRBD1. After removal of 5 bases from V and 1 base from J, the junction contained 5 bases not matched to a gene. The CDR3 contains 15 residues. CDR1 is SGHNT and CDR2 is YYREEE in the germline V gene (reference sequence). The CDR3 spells CASSIQGVSGNTIYF. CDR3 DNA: TGTGCCAGCAGTATACAGGGGGTATCTGGAAACACCATATATTTT.

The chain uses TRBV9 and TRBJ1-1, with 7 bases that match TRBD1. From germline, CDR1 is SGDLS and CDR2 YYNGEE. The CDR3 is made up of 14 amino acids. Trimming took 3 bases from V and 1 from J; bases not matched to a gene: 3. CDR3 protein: CASSGRTGNTEAFF. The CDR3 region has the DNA TGTGCCAGCAGCGGAAGGACAGGGAACACTGAAGCTTTCTTT.

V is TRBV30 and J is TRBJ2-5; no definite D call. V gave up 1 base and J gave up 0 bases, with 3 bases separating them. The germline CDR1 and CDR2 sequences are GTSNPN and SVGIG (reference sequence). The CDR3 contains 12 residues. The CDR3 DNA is TGTGCCTGGAGTGCGGACCAAGAGACCCAGTACTTC. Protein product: CAWSADQETQYF.